Listed below are T cell receptor beta chains from one sample, sequenced in a study of blood T cell repertoires in COVID-19. Clones were sequenced by immunoSEQ multiplex PCR, and TCRdb holds only the in-frame ones, with some missing. Of some 99,000 clones in the sample, over 80% were seen once. The material sequenced was peripheral blood. These receptor sequences come from a woman aged 60-75 years with acute or convalescent COVID-19. Both conserved end residues are trimmed from each CDR3. Clone size is not always given. Where it is, it says once, few, many or a class for expanded clones.

j_call	clone_size	v_call	cdr3_aa
TRBJ1-1	NA	TRBV27	ASSRTGAEAF
TRBJ1-2	NA	TRBV15	ATSRAVTANYGYT
TRBJ2-5	NA	TRBV5-1	ASRTGEVETQY
TRBJ1-2	NA	TRBV4-1	ASSQAPGTGFGYT
TRBJ2-5	NA	TRBV18	ASSPTTSGMETQY
TRBJ1-5	NA	TRBV27	ASSLSVGTTGLPQH
TRBJ1-1	NA	TRBV10-3	AIGGESNTEAF
TRBJ2-6	NA	TRBV24-1	ATGTGTGTSGANVLT
TRBJ2-7	few	TRBV19	ASRQAYEQY
TRBJ2-1	NA	TRBV5-1	ASNRDNLYNEQF
TRBJ2-1	NA	TRBV6-5	ASSYGLAREQF
TRBJ2-1	NA	TRBV28	AGATSGSFSYNEQF
TRBJ1-5	once	TRBV6-6	ASTQGNQPQH
TRBJ1-2	once	TRBV5-6	ASSLQGYGYT
TRBJ2-1	NA	TRBV5-4	ASSLGLNEQF
TRBJ1-3	NA	TRBV28	ASSLGGAGNTIY
TRBJ1-1	NA	TRBV27	ASSRAGGTTEAF
TRBJ1-1	NA	TRBV2	ASRGQNTEAF
TRBJ2-7	NA	TRBV9	ASSVAGRADEQY
TRBJ1-1	once	TRBV5-1	ASRASTGGTEAF
TRBJ2-5	NA	TRBV5-1	ASSLVGAGQETQY
TRBJ1-2	NA	TRBV3-1/TRBV3-2	ASSPTGRGYT